The rows below give T cell receptor beta chains drawn from one sample of a study of blood T cell repertoires in COVID-19. Libraries were prepared by immunoSEQ multiplex PCR; TCRdb keeps only in-frame clonotypes and omits some of them. The sample holds tens of thousands of clones; approximately 80% are singletons and the top ten take about a fifth. Input material: peripheral blood. The receptors were sampled from a man younger than 45 with COVID-19, enrolled during active disease. Both conserved end residues are part of each CDR3. Each record gives: J gene, V gene, CDR3 protein.

>TRBJ2-1|TRBV14
CASGRDRGGNEQFF
>TRBJ1-2|TRBV5-1
CASSLDREGGYTF
>TRBJ2-3|TRBV7-6
CASSFVRGLGDTQYF
>TRBJ1-2|TRBV19
CASNTQDSPNYGYTF
>TRBJ1-4|TRBV7-6
CASSRTEGVLSNEKLFF
>TRBJ1-5|TRBV7-2
CASSLDRGPNQPQHF
>TRBJ2-7|TRBV6-6
CASSYARQGADEQYF
>TRBJ1-1|TRBV28
CASSLRDRVVTEAFF
>TRBJ1-4|TRBV28
CASRQHRTSEKLFF
>TRBJ2-5|TRBV10-1
CASSLDLGQDPGTSGLSQETQYF
>TRBJ2-1|TRBV19
CASRGTGGGTEQFF
>TRBJ2-1|TRBV6-5
CASSYRSRGLEQFF
>TRBJ1-5|TRBV19
CASSIFPGLDNQPQHF
>TRBJ1-4|TRBV10-2
CASSRQGNEKLFF
>TRBJ2-3|TRBV18
CASSQGSGSGSTDTQYF
>TRBJ1-2|TRBV14
CASSLGTGGRYTF